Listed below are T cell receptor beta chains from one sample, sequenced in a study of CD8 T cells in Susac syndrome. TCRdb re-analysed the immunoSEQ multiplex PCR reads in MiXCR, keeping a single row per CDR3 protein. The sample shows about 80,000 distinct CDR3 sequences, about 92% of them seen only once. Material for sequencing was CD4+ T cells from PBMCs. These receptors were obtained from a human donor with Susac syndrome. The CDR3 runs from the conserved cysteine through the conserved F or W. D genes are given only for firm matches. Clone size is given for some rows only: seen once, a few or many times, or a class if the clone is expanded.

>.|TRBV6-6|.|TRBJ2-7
CASRDRVSYEQYF
TGTGCCAGCCGGGACCGAGTATCCTACGAGCAGTACTTC
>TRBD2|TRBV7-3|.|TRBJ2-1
CASSPVGSGGWNEQFF
TGTGCCAGCAGCCCGGTTGGTAGCGGGGGGTGGAATGAGCAGTTCTTC
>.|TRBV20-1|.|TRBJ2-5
CSARDFQEQETQYF
TGCAGTGCTAGAGATTTCCAGGAGCAAGAGACCCAGTACTTC
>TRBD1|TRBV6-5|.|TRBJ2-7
CASSINRDSNEQYF
TGTGCCAGCAGTATCAACCGGGACAGTAACGAGCAGTACTTC
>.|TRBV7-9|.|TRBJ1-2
CASSEGTHGSYGYTF
TGTGCCAGCAGCGAGGGGACCCACGGTAGCTATGGCTACACCTTC
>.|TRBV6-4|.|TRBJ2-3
CASSDSRSGFTDTQYF
TGTGCCAGCAGTGACTCGAGGTCGGGGTTCACAGATACGCAGTATTTT
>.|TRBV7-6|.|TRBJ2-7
CASSGWTEGYEQYF
TGTGCCAGCAGCGGGTGGACAGAGGGCTACGAGCAGTACTTC
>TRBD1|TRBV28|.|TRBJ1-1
CASSVDRVGHGNTEAFF
TGTGCCAGCAGCGTTGACAGGGTGGGTCATGGGAACACTGAAGCTTTCTTT
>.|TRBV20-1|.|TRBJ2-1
CSASMTYNEQFF
TGCAGTGCTAGCATGACCTACAATGAGCAGTTCTTC
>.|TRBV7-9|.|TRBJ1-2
CASSLSARDNYGYTF
TGTGCCAGCAGCTTATCCGCCAGGGACAACTATGGCTACACCTTC
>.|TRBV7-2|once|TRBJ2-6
CASSLTGPPGANVLTF
TGTGCCAGCAGCTTGACGGGGCCCCCTGGGGCCAACGTCCTGACTTTC
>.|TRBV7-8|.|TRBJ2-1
CASSFQPRTDEQFF
TGTGCCAGCAGCTTTCAGCCTCGGACGGATGAGCAGTTCTTC
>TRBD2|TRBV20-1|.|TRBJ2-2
CSARGLASTGELFF
TGCAGTGCTAGGGGACTAGCAAGCACCGGGGAGCTGTTTTTT
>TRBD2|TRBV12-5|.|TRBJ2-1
CASGTGLAGVNEQFF
TGTGCTAGTGGTACAGGACTAGCGGGGGTCAATGAGCAGTTCTTC
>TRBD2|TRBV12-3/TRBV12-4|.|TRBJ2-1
CASRGTRYKDEQFF
TGTGCCAGCAGGGGGACTAGATACAAAGATGAGCAGTTCTTC
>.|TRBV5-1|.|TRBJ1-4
CASSPRTGPGKLFF
TGCGCCAGCAGCCCGCGGACCGGGCCCGGCAAACTGTTTTTT
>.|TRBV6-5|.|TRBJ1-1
CASRTREEIAEAFF
TGTGCCAGCAGGACAAGGGAGGAGATCGCTGAAGCTTTCTTT
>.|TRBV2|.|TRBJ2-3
CASSGGMGTQYF
TGTGCCAGCAGTGGGGGAATGGGTACGCAGTATTTT
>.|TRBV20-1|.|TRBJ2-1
CSARSRRTVSSYNEQFF
TGCAGTGCTAGATCCCGACGTACAGTTAGCTCCTACAATGAGCAGTTCTTC
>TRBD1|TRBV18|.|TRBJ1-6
CASSPPHGTGSNSPLHF
TGTGCCAGCTCACCACCCCACGGGACAGGGTCGAATTCACCCCTCCACTTT